This TCR beta chain was captured by sequencing in a study of OX40 agonist ivuxolimab in advanced cancers. This CDR3 comprises 14 residues. V was trimmed by 7 bases and J by 2 bases, leaving 9 bases between them. Germline lookup yields CDR1 MRHNA and CDR2 SNTAGT. Sequenced by immunoSEQ multiplex PCR; TCRdb stores in-frame clones only, minus some. This repertoire shows 80,000 to 100,000 clones, approximately 88% found once; its top ten account for approximately 0.49%. The receptor's source is an adult with an advanced solid tumor such as melanoma, head and neck, liver or kidney cancer. The chain couples TRBV6-4 to TRBJ2-6; D is unclear. This specimen consisted of CD4+ or CD8+ T cells sorted from blood, obtained in a trial of the OX40 agonist ivuxolimab. CDR3 sequence (DNA): TGTGCCAGCAAAAGGGTGGCTGGGGCCAACGTCCTGACTTTC. It translates to CASKRVAGANVLTF.